Sequencing of this T cell receptor beta chain was carried out in a study of radiation and T cells in renal cell carcinoma. Study-level points and caveats: Top tumor clonotypes rose in blood 2 weeks post-radiation, then contracted. Without pretreatment biopsies, baseline tumor clonotype presence was undetermined.

Some clones are missing from TCRdb's copy, which holds only in-frame ones; the method was immunoSEQ multiplex PCR. Among around 180,000 clones listed, 88% were seen once. The time point: blood 4 weeks post-SBRT, at nephrectomy. This sample's treatment: 15 Gy SBRT to primary tumor, nephrectomy 4 weeks later. Nephrectomy followed 15 Gy stereotactic body radiation by 4 weeks. This renal cell carcinoma was of the clear cell type. As to this clone: The antigen is undetermined.

The clonotype was recovered from a woman between 50 and 59 years old with renal cell carcinoma. This specimen was blood, taken from a patient whose treatment included radiotherapy and nephrectomy.

The CDR3 DNA sequence: TGTGCCAGCAGCTTGGAGGGCCGGACAGGGACCACTAACTATGGCTACACCTTC. Amino acids: CASSLEGRTGTTNYGYTF. The chain links TRBV13 to TRBJ1-2, with TRBD1 matching over 8 bases. CDR3 length equals 18 residues. Germline CDR1 PRHDT, CDR2 FYEKMQ (reference sequence). Unmatched junction bases numbered 12, after V lost 3 bases and J lost 0 bases.